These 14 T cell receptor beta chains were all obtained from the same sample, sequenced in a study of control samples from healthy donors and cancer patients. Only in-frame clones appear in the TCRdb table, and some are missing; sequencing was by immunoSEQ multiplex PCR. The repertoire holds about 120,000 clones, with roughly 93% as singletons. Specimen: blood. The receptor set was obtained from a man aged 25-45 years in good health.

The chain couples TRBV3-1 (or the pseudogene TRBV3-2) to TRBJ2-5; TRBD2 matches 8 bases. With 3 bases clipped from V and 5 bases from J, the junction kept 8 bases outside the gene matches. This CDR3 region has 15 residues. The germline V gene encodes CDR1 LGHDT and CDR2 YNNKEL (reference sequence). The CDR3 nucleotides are TGTGCCAGCAGCCAGGCCCGGGGGGGGTGGGAGACCCAGTACTTC. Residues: CASSQARGGWETQYF.

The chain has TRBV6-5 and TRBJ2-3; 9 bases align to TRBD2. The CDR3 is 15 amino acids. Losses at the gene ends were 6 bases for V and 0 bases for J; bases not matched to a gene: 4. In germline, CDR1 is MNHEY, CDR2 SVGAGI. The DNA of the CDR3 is TGTGCCAGCAGGTTAGCGGGGGAAAGCACAGATACGCAGTATTTT. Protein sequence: CASRLAGESTDTQYF.

CDR3 sequence reads: CASSLGGLFSEAFF. The DNA for the CDR3 is TGTGCCAGCAGCTTAGGGGGCCTGTTTTCTGAAGCTTTCTTT. This chain connects TRBV7-8 to TRBJ1-1; tentatively, D is TRBD1 (5 bases). Trimming stripped 1 base from V and 6 bases from J, with 12 bases between. This CDR3 has 14 residues. Per the germline V gene, CDR1 is SGHVS and CDR2 is FQNEAQ.

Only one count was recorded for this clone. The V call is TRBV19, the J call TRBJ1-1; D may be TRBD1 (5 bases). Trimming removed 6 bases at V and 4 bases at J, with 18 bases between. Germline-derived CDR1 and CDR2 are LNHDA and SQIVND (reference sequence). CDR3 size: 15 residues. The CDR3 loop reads CASRPQGVPITEAFF. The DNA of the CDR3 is TGTGCCAGTAGACCACAAGGGGTCCCTATCACTGAAGCTTTCTTT.

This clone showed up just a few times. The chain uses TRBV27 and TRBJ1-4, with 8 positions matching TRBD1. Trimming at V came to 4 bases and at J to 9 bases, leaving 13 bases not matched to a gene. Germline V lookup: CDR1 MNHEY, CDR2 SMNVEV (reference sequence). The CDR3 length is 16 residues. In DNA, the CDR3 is TGTGCCAGCAGTTCGCCTGACAGGGGAAGGTACCAAAAACTGTTTTTT. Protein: CASSSPDRGRYQKLFF.

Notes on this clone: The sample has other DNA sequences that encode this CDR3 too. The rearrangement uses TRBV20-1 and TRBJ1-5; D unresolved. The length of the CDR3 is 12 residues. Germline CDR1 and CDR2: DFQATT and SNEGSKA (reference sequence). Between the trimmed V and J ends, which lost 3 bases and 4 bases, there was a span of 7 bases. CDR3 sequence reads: CSASYGNQPQHF. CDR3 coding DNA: TGCAGTGCTAGTTACGGTAATCAGCCCCAGCATTTT.

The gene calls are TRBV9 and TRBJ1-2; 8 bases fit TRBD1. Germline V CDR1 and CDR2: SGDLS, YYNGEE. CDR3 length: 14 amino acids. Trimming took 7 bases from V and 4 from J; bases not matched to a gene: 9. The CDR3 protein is CASSYRGDGYGYTF. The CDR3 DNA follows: TGTGCCAGCTCCTACAGGGGGGATGGCTATGGCTACACCTTC.

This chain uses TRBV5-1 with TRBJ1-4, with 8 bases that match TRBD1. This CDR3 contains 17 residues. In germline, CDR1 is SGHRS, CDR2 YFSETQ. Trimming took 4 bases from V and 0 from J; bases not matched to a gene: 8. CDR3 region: CASSLRPQGATNEKLFF. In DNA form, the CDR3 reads TGCGCCAGCAGCCTACGCCCACAGGGGGCAACTAATGAAAAACTGTTTTTT. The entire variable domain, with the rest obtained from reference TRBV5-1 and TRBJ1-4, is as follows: KAGVTQTPRYLIKTRGQQVTLSCSPISGHRSVSWYQQTPGQGLQFLFEYFSETQRNKGNFPGRFSGRQFSNSRSEMNVSTLELGDSALYLCASSLRPQGATNEKLFFGSGTQLSVL.

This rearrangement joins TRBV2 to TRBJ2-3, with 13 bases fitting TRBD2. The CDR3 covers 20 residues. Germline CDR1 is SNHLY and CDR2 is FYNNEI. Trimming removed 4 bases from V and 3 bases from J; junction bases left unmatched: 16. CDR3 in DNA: TGTGCCAGCAGTGTCGCCCCACTAGCGGGGGGGCGGGGTTGGACAGATACGCAGTATTTT. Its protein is CASSVAPLAGGRGWTDTQYF.

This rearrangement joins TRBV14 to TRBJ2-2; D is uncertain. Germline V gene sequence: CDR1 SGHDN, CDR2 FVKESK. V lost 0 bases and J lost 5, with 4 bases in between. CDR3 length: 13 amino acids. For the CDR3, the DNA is TGTGCCAGCAGCCAAGATATGACCGGGGAGCTGTTTTTT. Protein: CASSQDMTGELFF.

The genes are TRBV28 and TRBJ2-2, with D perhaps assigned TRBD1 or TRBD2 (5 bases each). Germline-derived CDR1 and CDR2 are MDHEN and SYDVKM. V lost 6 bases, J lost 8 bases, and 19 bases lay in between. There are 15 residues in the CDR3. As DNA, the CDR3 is TGTGCCAGCAGCCCCCGGGACCTCCTGCGGGGGGAGCTGTTTTTT. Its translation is CASSPRDLLRGELFF.

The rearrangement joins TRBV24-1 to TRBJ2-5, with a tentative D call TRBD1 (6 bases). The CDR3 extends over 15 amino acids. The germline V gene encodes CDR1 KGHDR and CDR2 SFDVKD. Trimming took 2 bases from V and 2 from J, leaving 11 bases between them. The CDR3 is CATSDWSQGQETQYF. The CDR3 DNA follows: TGTGCCACCAGTGATTGGTCACAGGGACAAGAGACCCAGTACTTC.

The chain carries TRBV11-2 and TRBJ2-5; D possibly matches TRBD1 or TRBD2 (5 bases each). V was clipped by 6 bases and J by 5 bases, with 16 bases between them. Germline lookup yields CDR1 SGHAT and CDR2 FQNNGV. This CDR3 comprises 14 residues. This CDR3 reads CASSPTRGFETQYF. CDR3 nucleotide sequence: TGTGCCAGCAGTCCCACCCGGGGCTTCGAGACCCAGTACTTC.

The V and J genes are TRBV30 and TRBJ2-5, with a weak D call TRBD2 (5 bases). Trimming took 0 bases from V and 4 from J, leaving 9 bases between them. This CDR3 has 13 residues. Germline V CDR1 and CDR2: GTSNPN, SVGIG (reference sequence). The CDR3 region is CAWSVGGSETQYF. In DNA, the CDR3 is TGTGCCTGGAGTGTCGGAGGCTCAGAGACCCAGTACTTC.